A single sample is the source of the 9 T cell receptor beta chains below, sequenced in a study of patients and donors after allogeneic stem cell transplantation. TCRdb fed the RT-PCR reads into MiXCR, producing one record per CDR3 protein. The repertoire holds about 210,000 distinct CDR3 sequences, with roughly two fifths as singletons. The sample consisted of blood, either unsorted or a sorted T cell fraction (not recorded which). Every receptor here comes from a human donor who was either an allogeneic HSCT recipient or a stem cell or donor lymphocyte infusion donor (not recorded which). It is not recorded whose cells these are; they may come from a transplant donor.

CDR3 DNA sequence: TGTGCCAGCAGTTTAGGTCCAGGGGAAGGGTCCACTGAAGCTTTCTTT. Translation: CASSLGPGEGSTEAFF. This sequence joins TRBV12-3 or TRBV12-4 and TRBJ1-1; the D gene is possibly TRBD1 (6 bases). V lost 1 base to trimming and J lost 4 bases, with 16 bases between them. This CDR3 has 16 residues.

The chain is built from TRBV5-1 and TRBJ2-3; D may be TRBD1 (6 bases). Deletions cut 3 bases from V and 3 bases from J, with 11 bases between. The CDR3 loop spans 14 amino acids. Germline CDR1 reads SGHRS; CDR2 reads YFSETQ. CDR3 sequence (DNA): TGCGCCAGCAGCTCCAGGGGATGGACAGATACGCAGTATTTT. This codes for CASSSRGWTDTQYF.

This chain uses TRBV20-1 with TRBJ1-5; D is undetermined. Trimming removed 1 base from V and 6 bases from J, with 4 bases in between. CDR1 is DFQATT and CDR2 is SNEGSKA in the germline V gene (reference sequence). The CDR3 runs 11 residues. CDR3 region: CSARGFQPQHF. In DNA, the CDR3 is TGCAGTGCTAGAGGGTTTCAGCCCCAGCATTTT.

In this sample, this clonotype turned up a few times. This chain uses TRBV28 with TRBJ2-5; D possibly corresponds to TRBD1 (6 bases). Trimming shortened V by 4 bases and J by 4 bases, and 13 bases separated the two germline ends. CDR1 MDHEN and CDR2 SYDVKM come from the germline V gene. The CDR3 has 14 amino acids. CDR3 loop: CASSSDRFGETQYF. Here the CDR3 DNA reads TGTGCCAGCAGTTCAGACAGGTTTGGAGAGACCCAGTACTTC.

The CDR3 loop is CSAREDHNEQFF. The CDR3 DNA is TGCAGCGCCCGTGAGGACCACAATGAGCAGTTCTTC. The rearrangement uses TRBV20-1 and TRBJ2-1; no clear D gene. The CDR3 is 12 amino acids. CDR1 and CDR2 from the germline V gene are DFQATT and SNEGSKA (reference sequence).

This clonotype was counted only a few times. The V and J genes are TRBV24-1 and TRBJ1-5; 8 bases align to TRBD1. There are 16 residues in the CDR3. Germline V lookup: CDR1 KGHDR, CDR2 SFDVKD. J gave up 3 bases and V 3 bases, and 6 bases lay outside the gene matches. The CDR3 here is CATSDAGGPHNQPQHF. In DNA, the CDR3 is TGTGCCACCAGTGATGCAGGGGGCCCGCACAATCAGCCCCAGCATTTT.

The chain is built from TRBV18 and TRBJ1-1; D ambiguous. Germline CDR1 is KGHSH and CDR2 is LQKENI. The V end was cut by 3 bases, the J end by 6 bases, with 8 bases between. This CDR3 is built from 12 residues. The CDR3 is CASSPVGPEAFF. In DNA form, the CDR3 reads TGTGCCAGCTCACCGGTTGGTCCTGAAGCTTTCTTT.

This clonotype was recorded a few times. The chain uses TRBV5-1 and TRBJ1-2; D gene uncertain. CDR1 is SGHRS and CDR2 is YFSETQ in the germline V gene. Trimming stripped 1 base from V and 1 base from J, with 8 bases between. The CDR3 loop spans 14 amino acids. The CDR3 spells CASSLKGSNYGYTF. CDR3 in DNA: TGCGCCAGCAGCTTGAAAGGCAGTAACTATGGCTACACCTTC.

This sequence joins TRBV24-1 and TRBJ1-3; no definite D call. Looked up from germline, CDR1 is KGHDR and CDR2 is SFDVKD. V was trimmed by 5 bases and J by 3 bases, leaving 7 bases between them. The CDR3 spans 13 residues. The CDR3 protein is CATSVSGGNTIYF. CDR3 bases: TGTGCCACCAGTGTGAGTGGTGGAAACACCATATATTTT.